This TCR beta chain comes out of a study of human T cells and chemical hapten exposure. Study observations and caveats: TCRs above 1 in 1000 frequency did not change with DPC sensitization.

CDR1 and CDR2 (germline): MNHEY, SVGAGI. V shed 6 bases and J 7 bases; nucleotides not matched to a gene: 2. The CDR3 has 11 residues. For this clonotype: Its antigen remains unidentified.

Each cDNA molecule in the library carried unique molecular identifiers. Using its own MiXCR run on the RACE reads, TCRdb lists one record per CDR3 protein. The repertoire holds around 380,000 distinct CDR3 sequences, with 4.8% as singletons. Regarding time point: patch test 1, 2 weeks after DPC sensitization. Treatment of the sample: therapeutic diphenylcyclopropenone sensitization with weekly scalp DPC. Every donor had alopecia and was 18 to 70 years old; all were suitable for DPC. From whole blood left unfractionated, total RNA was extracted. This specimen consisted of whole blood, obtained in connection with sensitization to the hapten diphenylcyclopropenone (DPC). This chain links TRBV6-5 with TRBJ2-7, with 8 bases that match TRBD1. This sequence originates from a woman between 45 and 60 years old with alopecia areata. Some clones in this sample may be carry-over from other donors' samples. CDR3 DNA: TGTGCCAGCAGAAGGGACAGGGAGCAGTACTTC. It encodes CASRRDREQYF.